This passage covers 27 T cell receptor beta chains from one sample sequenced in a study of PD-L1 blockade in urothelial cancer. TCRdb's copy holds only in-frame clones and misses some; the assay was immunoSEQ multiplex PCR. In the table there are about 84,000 clones, around nine tenths of which are singletons. The sequenced sample was PBMCs, obtained around atezolizumab (anti-PD-L1) treatment. The source of these receptors is a man between 60 and 75 years old with urothelial cancer.

The chain has TRBV2 and TRBJ1-4; 7 bases are shared with TRBD1. CDR1 is SNHLY and CDR2 is FYNNEI in the germline V gene. CDR3 length equals 13 residues. Trimming at V came to 4 bases and at J to 8 bases, leaving 4 bases not matched to a gene. The chain's CDR3 is CASSGQGNEKLFF. CDR3 DNA: TGTGCCAGCAGTGGACAGGGCAACGAAAAACTGTTTTTT. Full variable domain (missing parts from reference TRBV2 and TRBJ1-4): EPEVTQTPSHQVTQMGQEVILRCVPISNHLYFYWYRQILGQKVEFLVSFYNNEISEKSEIFDDQFSVERPDGSNFTLKIRSTKLEDSAMYFCASSGQGNEKLFFGSGTQLSVL.

The chain joins TRBV9 to TRBJ1-4; no clear D gene. This CDR3 is 16 amino acids long. V lost 0 bases, J lost 7 bases, and 16 bases lay in between. Germline CDR1 SGDLS, CDR2 YYNGEE. CDR3 loop: CASSVAPQVMGEKLFF. The CDR3 DNA is TGTGCCAGCAGCGTAGCCCCCCAGGTCATGGGTGAAAAACTGTTTTTT.

As DNA, the CDR3 is TGTGCCAGCAGCCAAGACCCCGGAGGGACTGAAGCTTTCTTT. The encoded protein is CASSQDPGGTEAFF. The gene calls are TRBV5-4 and TRBJ1-1, with D hard to call. V lost 4 bases, J lost 5 bases, and 15 bases lay in between. Germline-derived CDR1 and CDR2 are SGHNT and YYREEE (reference sequence). This CDR3 spans 14 amino acids.

This clone has a single count. V and J are TRBV5-1 and TRBJ1-4, with D perhaps matching TRBD1 (6 bases). The CDR3 runs to 14 residues. Germline CDR1 and CDR2: SGHRS and YFSETQ. The V end lost 3 bases, the J end lost 0 bases, and 6 bases lay between the germline ends. In DNA form, the CDR3 reads TGCGCCAGCAGCTGGGGGCCAACTAATGAAAAACTGTTTTTT. Translating it yields CASSWGPTNEKLFF.

This clone was counted once. The J gene is TRBJ1-4, the V gene TRBV7-2; D uncertain. The CDR3 contains 15 residues. Germline V gene data show CDR1 as SGHTA and CDR2 as FQGNSA. The V end was cut by 1 base, the J end by 3 bases, with 9 bases between. CDR3 protein: CASSLGQISNEKLFF. In DNA, the CDR3 is TGTGCCAGCAGCTTAGGTCAGATATCTAATGAAAAACTGTTTTTT.

The J gene is TRBJ2-1, the V gene TRBV4-3; the match to TRBD2 covers 11 bases. V trimming: 2 bases; J trimming: 4 bases; junction bases outside the gene matches: 4. Germline values: CDR1 LGHNA, CDR2 YSLEER. The CDR3 length is 16 residues. CDR3 in amino acids: CASSQTSGSSYNEQFF. CDR3 sequence (DNA): TGCGCCAGCAGCCAAACTAGCGGGAGTTCGTACAATGAGCAGTTCTTC.

The chain uses TRBV4-2 and TRBJ1-4; D gene unclear. The germline CDR1 and CDR2 sequences are LGHNA and YNFKEQ. V was trimmed by 5 bases and J by 8 bases, leaving 18 bases between them. This CDR3 is 15 amino acids long. CDR3 coding DNA: TGTGCCAGCAGCGCCGAGTCCTCCTCCTCCGAAAAACTGTTTTTT. This translates into CASSAESSSSEKLFF.

V usage is TRBV4-2 and J usage is TRBJ2-5, with 11 bases identical to TRBD2. J lost 4 bases, V lost 1 base, and 5 bases had no gene match. The CDR3 has 16 residues. Germline CDR1 and CDR2: LGHNA and YNFKEQ. The CDR3 sequence: CASSQVVAGGPETQYF. CDR3 DNA: TGTGCCAGCAGCCAAGTAGTAGCGGGAGGGCCAGAGACCCAGTACTTC.

This chain joins TRBV7-9 and TRBJ2-6; D not certain. Germline CDR1 SEHNR, CDR2 FQNEAQ (reference sequence). The germline V and J ends were trimmed by 5 bases and 4 bases, with 12 bases remaining between them. The CDR3 contains 15 residues. The CDR3 bases are TGTGCCAGCAGCCGCGGAGAACCCGGGGCCAACGTCCTGACTTTC. Its protein is CASSRGEPGANVLTF.

V usage is TRBV4-3 and J usage is TRBJ1-3; 9 bases are a match to TRBD1. Losses at the gene ends were 0 bases for V and 1 base for J; bases not matched to a gene: 13. CDR3 size: 20 residues. Per the germline V gene, CDR1 is LGHNA and CDR2 is YSLEER. The CDR3 sequence is CASSQDPRDREAASGNTIYF. The CDR3 DNA follows: TGCGCCAGCAGCCAAGATCCCAGGGACAGGGAGGCTGCGTCTGGAAACACCATATATTTT.

The chain carries TRBV29-1 and TRBJ2-1, with D perhaps TRBD2 (6 bases). The CDR3 is 13 amino acids. V dropped 7 bases and J dropped 7 bases, with 17 bases sitting between them. Germline CDR1 is SQVTM and CDR2 is ANQGSEA. As DNA, the CDR3 is TGCAGCGCCACGGGACTGATAAGGAATGAGCAGTTCTTC. Translation gives CSATGLIRNEQFF.

V is TRBV5-6 and J is TRBJ2-5, with TRBD1 matching over 7 bases. Germline V gene data show CDR1 as SGHDT and CDR2 as YYEEEE. The CDR3 consists of 13 residues. With 4 bases clipped from V and 4 bases from J, the junction kept 4 bases outside the gene matches. The CDR3 reads CASSHGTAETQYF. In DNA form, the CDR3 reads TGTGCCAGCAGCCATGGGACAGCAGAGACCCAGTACTTC.

The rearrangement uses TRBV10-3 and TRBJ1-5, with D possibly matching TRBD1 (6 bases). In germline, CDR1 is ENHRY, CDR2 SYGVKD. This CDR3 has 12 residues. The ends were cut back, 2 bases at V and 8 bases at J, with 7 bases in the middle. The CDR3 loop reads CAISEPGEPQHF. In DNA form, the CDR3 reads TGTGCCATCAGTGAGCCAGGGGAGCCCCAGCATTTT.

The rearrangement links TRBV19 to TRBJ2-7, with TRBD2 matching over 9 bases. This CDR3 has 13 amino acids. The germline CDR1 and CDR2 sequences are LNHDA and SQIVND (reference sequence). V gave up 5 bases and J gave up 6 bases; unmatched junction bases: 5. The CDR3 DNA sequence: TGTGCCAGTAGTGGACTAGCGTTAGGCGAGCAGTACTTC. Residues: CASSGLALGEQYF.

V gene TRBV4-1 combines with J gene TRBJ2-1; TRBD2 aligns across 8 bases. CDR1 MGHRA and CDR2 YSYEKL come from the germline V gene. After removal of 0 bases from V and 5 bases from J, the junction contained 6 bases not matched to a gene. This CDR3 is 16 amino acids long. CDR3 coding DNA: TGCGCCAGCAGCCAAGATCCAGCGGGGGCCCACAATGAGCAGTTCTTC. This translates into CASSQDPAGAHNEQFF.

The V call is TRBV7-2, the J call TRBJ2-5; 9 nucleotides align to TRBD1. Germline-derived CDR1 and CDR2 are SGHTA and FQGNSA. The CDR3 consists of 14 residues. J gave up 5 bases and V 4 bases, and 5 bases lay outside the gene matches. The CDR3 sequence is CASSSNRGLETQYF. The DNA of the CDR3 is TGTGCCAGCAGCTCTAACAGGGGGCTGGAGACCCAGTACTTC.

The chain is built from TRBV6-5 and TRBJ1-6; D is ambiguous. V was pared by 0 bases and J by 7 bases, with 13 bases between. This CDR3 has 16 residues. Germline assignment: CDR1 MNHEY and CDR2 SVGAGI. CDR3 coding DNA: TGTGCCAGCAGTTACTCGACAAGGGCGGGAAATTCACCCCTCCACTTT. Amino acid sequence: CASSYSTRAGNSPLHF.

The chain carries TRBV12-2 and TRBJ2-1; the table calls TRBD1, which could not be checked here. TRBV12-2 corresponds to a pseudogene. The CDR3 spans 15 residues. The CDR3 region is CASRYYREYYNEQFF. DNA for the CDR3: TGTGCAAGTCGCTATTACAGGGAATACTACAATGAGCAGTTCTTC.

The chain is built from TRBV9 and TRBJ2-7; no clear D gene. V lost 0 bases to trimming and J lost 6 bases, with 16 bases between them. Germline V gene sequence: CDR1 SGDLS, CDR2 YYNGEE. The CDR3 extends over 15 amino acids. CDR3 amino acids: CASSVEPGQEGEQYF. The CDR3, as DNA: TGTGCCAGCAGCGTAGAGCCTGGGCAGGAAGGCGAGCAGTACTTC.

V and J are TRBV7-3 and TRBJ2-3; 11 nucleotides match TRBD2. Germline CDR1 and CDR2: SGHTA and FQGTGA. V shed 5 bases and J 4 bases; nucleotides not matched to a gene: 5. The CDR3 contains 15 residues. In nucleotides, the CDR3 is TGTGCCAGCAGCCCGGGACTAGCGGACGCAGATACGCAGTATTTT. Amino acid sequence: CASSPGLADADTQYF.

The chain is built from TRBV28 and TRBJ2-4; 7 nucleotides line up with TRBD1. The CDR3 is made up of 13 amino acids. V shed 8 bases and J 7 bases; nucleotides not matched to a gene: 8. Germline V CDR1 and CDR2: MDHEN, SYDVKM. CDR3 in amino acids: CASGRQGPNIQYF. The CDR3 region has the DNA TGTGCCAGCGGCAGACAGGGCCCGAACATTCAGTACTTC.

As DNA, the CDR3 is TGCGCCAGCAGCTTTGGGACAGGGGAAGAGACCCAGTACTTC. Encoded protein: CASSFGTGEETQYF. The chain links TRBV5-1 to TRBJ2-5; TRBD1 aligns across 10 bases. With 2 bases clipped from V and 3 bases from J, the junction kept 1 base outside the gene matches. This CDR3 is built from 14 residues. Germline CDR1 reads SGHRS; CDR2 reads YFSETQ.

V is TRBV6-6 and J is TRBJ2-7; a possible D gene is TRBD1 (6 bases). CDR1 is MNHNY and CDR2 is SVGAGI in the germline V gene (reference sequence). V gave up 6 bases and J gave up 4 bases, with 13 bases separating them. CDR3 length: 13 residues. In nucleotides, the CDR3 is TGTGCCAGCAGACCCCCTCAGGGGTACGAGCAGTACTTC. Its translation is CASRPPQGYEQYF.

This chain joins TRBV6-5 and TRBJ1-6, with 10 bases that match TRBD1. CDR1 is MNHEY, CDR2 SVGAGI, per germline. The CDR3 loop spans 16 amino acids. J gave up 8 bases and V 0 bases, and 4 bases lay outside the gene matches. In DNA, the CDR3 is TGTGCCAGCAGTTACTCCCCGGGACAGGGGTATTCACCCCTCCACTTT. Amino acid sequence: CASSYSPGQGYSPLHF.

This clone occurred a few times. This rearrangement joins TRBV30 to TRBJ1-2; weak D call: TRBD1 (5 bases). The CDR3 loop spans 13 amino acids. V shed 8 bases and J shed 6 bases, with 19 bases lying between them. Germline values: CDR1 GTSNPN, CDR2 SVGIG (reference sequence). The CDR3 here is CALMGLAQHGYTF. In DNA form, the CDR3 reads TGTGCCCTGATGGGGCTGGCCCAGCATGGCTACACCTTC.

The chain has TRBV5-1 and TRBJ2-3; 8 nucleotides line up with TRBD2. The CDR3 sequence is 14 residues long. J was trimmed by 4 bases and V by 9 bases; bases with no gene match: 10. Germline V lookup: CDR1 SGHRS, CDR2 YFSETQ. DNA of the CDR3: TGCGCCACCACCGTGGGACTAGGAGCAGATACGCAGTATTTT. Its translation: CATTVGLGADTQYF.

J is TRBJ2-7 and V is TRBV6-5, with D perhaps TRBD2 (6 bases). Trimming took off 7 bases at V and 5 bases at J, with 18 bases between the two ends. CDR3 length: 14 residues. CDR1 is MNHEY, CDR2 SVGAGI, per germline. In DNA form, the CDR3 reads TGTGCCAGCATGACCCCTACTAGCATCCACGAGCAGTACTTC. Protein: CASMTPTSIHEQYF.